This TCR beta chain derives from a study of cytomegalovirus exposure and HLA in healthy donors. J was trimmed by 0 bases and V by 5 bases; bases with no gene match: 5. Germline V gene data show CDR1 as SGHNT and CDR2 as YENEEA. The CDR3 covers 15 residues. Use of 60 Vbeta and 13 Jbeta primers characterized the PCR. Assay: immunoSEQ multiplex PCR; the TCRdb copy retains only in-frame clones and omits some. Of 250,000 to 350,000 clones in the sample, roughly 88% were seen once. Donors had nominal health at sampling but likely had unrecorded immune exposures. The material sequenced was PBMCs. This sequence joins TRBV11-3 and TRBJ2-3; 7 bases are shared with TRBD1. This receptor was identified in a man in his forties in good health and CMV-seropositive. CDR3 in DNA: TGTGCCAGCAGCAGACAGGGTACTAGCACAGATACGCAGTATTTT. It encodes CASSRQGTSTDTQYF.